This record looks at one TCR beta chain sequence and its context. V dropped 0 bases and J dropped 4; count of bases not matched to a gene: 6. This CDR3 is built from 16 residues. Germline V gives CDR1 LNHNV, CDR2 YYDKDF (reference sequence). The sample comes from a study of blood T cells in healthy people across ages. Together with a sample-barcoded 5' primer, a J-beta primer mix was included in a second PCR lasting about 6 to 11 cycles. From the 5' RACE reads, TCRdb called clonotypes with MiXCR, one entry per CDR3 protein. This table holds 450,000 to 600,000 distinct CDR3 sequences, about 28% found once. A further study also used this sample, focusing on T cells of mothers and their children.

The J gene is TRBJ2-1, the V gene TRBV15; TRBD1 agrees at 7 bases. Sequencing used blood. The source is a boy aged 2 to 10 in good health. The CDR3 here is CATSRDWTGQYNEQFF. CDR3 coding DNA: TGTGCCACCAGCAGAGATTGGACGGGACAGTACAATGAGCAGTTCTTC.